This paragraph covers one T cell receptor (beta chain) sequence. The antigen remains unidentified. This record belongs to a study of cytotoxic CD8 clonotypes in ibrutinib-treated CLL. Study-wide background: Among the patients, about a dozen presented as relapsed/refractory and roughly 14 as treatment-naive; 17 to 18 showed unmutated IGHV. Among patients, approximately 25 responded partially and 2 completely; 14 then stayed remitted and some 12 progressed after median around 70 months. On average, around 89,000 productive rearrangements and approximately 250,000 productive templates per sample. Study findings and constraints: A difference in sampling times existed between sustained-remission and progressing patients.

Data came from immunoSEQ multiplex PCR; TCRdb stores just in-frame clones and leaves some out. The table records fewer than 400,000 clones, about 64% of them present only once. The CDR3 length is 14 residues. The chain uses TRBV21-1 and TRBJ1-2; the table's D gene call, TRBD1, was not cross checked with the DNA. TRBV21-1 is marked as a pseudogene. The clonotype comes from a human donor with chronic lymphocytic leukemia. This specimen consisted of PBMCs, obtained after 36 months of ibrutinib treatment. CDR3 coding DNA: TGTGCCAGCAGCAAAGGACAGACTAACTATGGCTACACCTTC. Its translation is CASSKGQTNYGYTF.